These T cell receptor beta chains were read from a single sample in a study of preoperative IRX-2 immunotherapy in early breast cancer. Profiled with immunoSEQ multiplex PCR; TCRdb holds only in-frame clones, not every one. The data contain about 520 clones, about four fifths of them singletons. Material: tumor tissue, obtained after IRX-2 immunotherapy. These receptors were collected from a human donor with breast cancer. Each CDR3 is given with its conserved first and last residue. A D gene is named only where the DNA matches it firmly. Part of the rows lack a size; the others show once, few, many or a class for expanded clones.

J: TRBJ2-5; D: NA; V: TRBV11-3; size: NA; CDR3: CASSLGGAPQETQYF; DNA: TGTGCCAGCAGCTTAGGGGGGGCCCCACAAGAGACCCAGTACTTC
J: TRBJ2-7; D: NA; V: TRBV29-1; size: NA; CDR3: CSGGQAYAEQYF; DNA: TGCAGCGGGGGACAAGCTTATGCCGAGCAGTACTTC
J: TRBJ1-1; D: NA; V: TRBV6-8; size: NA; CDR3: CASSYSRETEAFF; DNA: TGTGCCAGCAGTTACTCGAGGGAAACTGAAGCTTTCTTT
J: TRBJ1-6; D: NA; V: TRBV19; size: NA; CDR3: CASSTHSYNSPLHF; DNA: TGTGCCAGTAGTACCCACAGCTATAATTCACCCCTCCACTTT
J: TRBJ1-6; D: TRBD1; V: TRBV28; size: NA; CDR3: CASSLSDRGYSPLHF; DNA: TGTGCCAGCAGTTTGTCCGACAGGGGGTATTCACCCCTCCACTTT
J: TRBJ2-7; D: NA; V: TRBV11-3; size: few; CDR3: CASSLLPPQNPYEQYF; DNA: TGTGCCAGCAGCTTATTACCGCCACAGAACCCCTACGAGCAGTACTTC
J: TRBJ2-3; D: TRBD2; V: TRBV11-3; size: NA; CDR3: CASSQREDSGGTQLNTQYF; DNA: TGTGCCAGCAGCCAGAGAGAGGATAGCGGGGGGACGCAATTGAATACGCAGTATTTT
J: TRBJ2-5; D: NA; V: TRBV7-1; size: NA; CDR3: CASSQENRGWETQYF; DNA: TGTGCCAGCAGCCAAGAGAACCGCGGTTGGGAGACCCAGTACTTC
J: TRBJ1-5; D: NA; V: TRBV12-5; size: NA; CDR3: CASNKGRYSNQPQHF; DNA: TGTGCCAGCAACAAGGGACGTTATAGCAATCAGCCCCAGCATTTT
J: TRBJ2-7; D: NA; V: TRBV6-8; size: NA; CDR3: CASNSGTQGLRATIEQYF; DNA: TGTGCCAGCAATTCCGGGACACAGGGACTGCGGGCTACCATTGAGCAGTACTTC
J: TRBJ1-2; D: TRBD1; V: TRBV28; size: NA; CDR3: CASSPWDRGSFYGYTF; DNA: TGTGCCAGCAGCCCCTGGGACAGGGGAAGTTTTTATGGCTACACCTTC
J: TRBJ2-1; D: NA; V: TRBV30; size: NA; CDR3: CAWSVNRGYNEQFF; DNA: TGTGCCTGGAGTGTAAACCGGGGCTACAATGAGCAGTTCTTC
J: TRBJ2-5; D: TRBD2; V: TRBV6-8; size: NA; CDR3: CASSSLAGEHLYQETQYF; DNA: TGTGCCAGCAGTTCCCTAGCGGGGGAGCACCTGTACCAAGAGACCCAGTACTTC
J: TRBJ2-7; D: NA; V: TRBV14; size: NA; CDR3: CASSRVPALYEQYF; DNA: TGTGCCAGCAGCCGGGTACCGGCCCTCTACGAGCAGTACTTC
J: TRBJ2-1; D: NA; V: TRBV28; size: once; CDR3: CASSLRTAPLYNEQFF; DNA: TGTGCCAGCAGTTTACGGACAGCCCCCCTCTACAATGAGCAGTTCTTC
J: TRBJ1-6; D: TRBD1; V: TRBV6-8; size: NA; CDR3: CASSRTGTGYNSPLHF; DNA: TGTGCCAGCAGTCGGACCGGGACAGGTTATAATTCACCCCTCCACTTT
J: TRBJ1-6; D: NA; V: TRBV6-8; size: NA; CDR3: CASSYDNIGLLGSPLHF; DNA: TGTGCCAGCAGTTACGACAACATTGGACTGCTTGGTTCACCCCTCCACTTT
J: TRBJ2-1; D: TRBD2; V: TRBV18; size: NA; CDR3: CASSTQWSSGDNEQFF; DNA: TGTGCCAGCTCTACCCAATGGTCTAGCGGGGACAATGAGCAGTTCTTC
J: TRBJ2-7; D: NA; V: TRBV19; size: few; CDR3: CASSIRNGYEQYF; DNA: TGTGCCAGTAGTATAAGGAACGGCTACGAGCAGTACTTC
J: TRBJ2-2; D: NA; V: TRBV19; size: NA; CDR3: CASRLKGTGELFF; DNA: TGTGCCAGTCGACTTAAGGGCACCGGGGAGCTGTTTTTT
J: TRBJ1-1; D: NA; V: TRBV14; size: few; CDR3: CASSLRVTGGTEAFF; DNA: TGTGCCAGCAGCCTACGCGTGACCGGGGGCACTGAAGCTTTCTTT
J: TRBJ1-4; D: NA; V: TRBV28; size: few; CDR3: CASSPIGLTNEKLFF; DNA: TGTGCCAGCAGTCCGATCGGGTTGACTAATGAAAAACTGTTTTTT
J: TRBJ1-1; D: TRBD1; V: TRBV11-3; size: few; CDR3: CASSWGQVNTEAFF; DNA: TGTGCCAGCAGCTGGGGACAGGTTAACACTGAAGCTTTCTTT
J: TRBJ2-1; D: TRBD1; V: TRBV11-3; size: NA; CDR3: CASSLSDRELNEQFF; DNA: TGTGCCAGCAGCTTAAGCGACAGGGAGCTTAATGAGCAGTTCTTC
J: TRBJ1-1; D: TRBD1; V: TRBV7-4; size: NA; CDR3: CASSLDRDVGAFF; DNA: TGTGCCAGCAGCCTTGACAGGGATGTGGGCGCTTTCTTT
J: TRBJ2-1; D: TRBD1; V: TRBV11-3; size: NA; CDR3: CASSLQGQYNEQFF; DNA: TGTGCCAGCAGCTTACAGGGACAGTACAATGAGCAGTTCTTC
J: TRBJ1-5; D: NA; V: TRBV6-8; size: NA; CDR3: CASSFPYGAQHF; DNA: TGTGCCAGCAGTTTCCCCTACGGGGCCCAGCATTTT
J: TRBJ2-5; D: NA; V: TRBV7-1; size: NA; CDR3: CASSLGPAKTQYF; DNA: TGTGCCAGCAGCCTCGGGCCGGCCAAGACCCAGTACTTC
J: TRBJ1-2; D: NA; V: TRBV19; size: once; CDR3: CASSTWTTPYGYTF; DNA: TGTGCCAGTAGTACTTGGACGACCCCCTATGGCTACACCTTC
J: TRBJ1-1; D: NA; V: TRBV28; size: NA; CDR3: CASSYAGVNTEAFF; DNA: TGTGCCAGCAGTTACGCAGGGGTTAACACTGAAGCTTTCTTT
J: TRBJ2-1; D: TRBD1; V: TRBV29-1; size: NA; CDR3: CSVEVWDSSYNEQFF; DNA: TGCAGCGTTGAAGTGTGGGACAGTTCCTACAATGAGCAGTTCTTC
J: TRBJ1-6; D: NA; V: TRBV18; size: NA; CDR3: CASSQQGVESPLHF; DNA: TGTGCCAGCTCGCAACAGGGAGTGGAGTCACCCCTCCACTTT